This TCR beta chain was obtained from a study of T cells in Graves' hyperthyroidism and ophthalmopathy. The sample holds a few counts of this clonotype. It was RNA transcripts that yielded the amplified TCR beta CDR3 regions. With the HTBI primer set, the TCR CDR3 went through a first round of RT-PCR. TCRdb re-derived calls from the multiplex PCR reads in MiXCR, one entry per CDR3 protein. This table has roughly 160,000 distinct CDR3 sequences, about a tenth appearing once. The material sequenced was blood. This receptor was identified in a woman between 18 and 29 years old with Graves' hyperthyroidism that later progressed to Graves' ophthalmopathy.

In DNA, the CDR3 is TGTGCCAGCAGTTATCTGGGGGGTTGGAGCGGGGAGCTGTTTTTT. Encoded protein: CASSYLGGWSGELFF. The chain is built from TRBV6-1 and TRBJ2-2, with D tentatively TRBD2 (6 bases). Germline-derived CDR1 and CDR2 are MNHNS and SASEGT. The CDR3 has 15 amino acids. V was cut by 5 bases and J by 7 bases, with 17 bases left in between.